Below are 32 T cell receptor beta chains sequenced from a single sample in a study of T cells after yellow fever vaccination. MiXCR, applied by TCRdb to the 5' RACE reads, yields one record per CDR3 protein. This repertoire shows over 300,000 distinct CDR3 sequences, around 6.8% found once; its top ten account for roughly a sixth. This sample comprised PBMCs, obtained 45 days after the first yellow fever vaccination. The source is a man younger than 35 who received the YFV17D yellow fever vaccine.

The CDR3 region has the DNA TGTGCCAGTAGAGAGACCGGGACAGAAGAGACCCAGTACTTC. It yields the protein CASRETGTEETQYF. The chain couples TRBV19 to TRBJ2-5, with 7 bases lining up with TRBD1. This CDR3 has 14 residues. Germline-derived CDR1 and CDR2 are LNHDA and SQIVND (reference sequence). Trimming at V came to 6 bases and at J to 3 bases, leaving 7 bases not matched to a gene.

The CDR3 reads CSARGVGDRERKQSPLHF. Here the CDR3 DNA reads TGCAGTGCTAGAGGAGTAGGGGACAGGGAACGTAAGCAATCACCCCTCCACTTT. This chain connects TRBV20-1 to TRBJ1-6, with 9 bases matching TRBD1. V shed 1 base, J shed 10 bases, and the junction held 17 bases outside the gene matches. Germline assignment: CDR1 DFQATT and CDR2 SNEGSKA (reference sequence). The CDR3 sequence is 18 residues long.

This clonotype was recorded a few times. The chain links TRBV19 to TRBJ2-3; 12 nucleotides match TRBD2. V trimming: 4 bases; J trimming: 4 bases; junction bases outside the gene matches: 6. This CDR3 has 16 amino acids. Germline V lookup: CDR1 LNHDA, CDR2 SQIVND (reference sequence). The CDR3 region is CASSRTSGAPPDTQYF. CDR3 coding DNA: TGTGCCAGTAGTAGGACTAGCGGGGCCCCCCCAGATACGCAGTATTTT.

The rearrangement uses TRBV18 and TRBJ1-1; D perhaps matches TRBD1 (6 bases). The CDR3 contains 14 residues. V lost 6 bases and J lost 3, with 14 bases in between. Germline lookup yields CDR1 KGHSH and CDR2 LQKENI. CDR3 in DNA: TGTGCCAGCTCGTCAGGGGTGGGCGACACTGAAGCTTTCTTT. Protein product: CASSSGVGDTEAFF.

The gene calls are TRBV2 and TRBJ2-3; D may match TRBD1 or TRBD2 (6 bases each). Germline CDR1 SNHLY, CDR2 FYNNEI. V lost 8 bases, J lost 3 bases, and 15 bases lay in between. The CDR3 loop spans 14 amino acids. CDR3 sequence (DNA): TGTGCCAGCGGGGGGCGAACAGAGACAGATACGCAGTATTTT. Its protein product is CASGGRTETDTQYF. The full variable domain, its missing parts supplied by reference TRBV2 and TRBJ2-3, is EPEVTQTPSHQVTQMGQEVILRCVPISNHLYFYWYRQILGQKVEFLVSFYNNEISEKSEIFDDQFSVERPDGSNFTLKIRSTKLEDSAMYFCASGGRTETDTQYFGPGTRLTVL.

This clonotype was detected only a few times. The genes are TRBV5-1 and TRBJ2-1; TRBD1 agrees at 7 bases. Germline loops: CDR1 SGHRS, CDR2 YFSETQ. Trimming at V came to 4 bases and at J to 5 bases, leaving 6 bases not matched to a gene. The CDR3 covers 14 residues. CDR3 DNA: TGCGCCAGCAGCACGGGACAGCGAGACAATGAGCAGTTCTTC. It specifies CASSTGQRDNEQFF.

This clonotype has a count of ten or more. V gene TRBV5-1 combines with J gene TRBJ1-3, with D possibly being TRBD1 (5 bases). V was shortened by 4 bases and J by 0 bases, with 17 bases between the two germline ends. CDR1 is SGHRS and CDR2 is YFSETQ in the germline V gene. The length of the CDR3 is 17 residues. CDR3 in amino acids: CASSLQDWGHSGNTIYF. Here the CDR3 DNA reads TGCGCCAGCAGCCTACAGGATTGGGGTCACTCTGGAAACACCATATATTTT.

A few counts support this clonotype. The genes are TRBV6-2 or TRBV6-3 and TRBJ2-1; D perhaps matches TRBD1 (5 bases). The CDR3 has 16 residues. Per germline, CDR1 MNHEY and CDR2 SVGEGT. V was pared by 5 bases and J by 4 bases, with 18 bases between. CDR3 coding DNA: TGTGCCAGCAGTCCTCTGGTAGGGGTCGAATACAATGAGCAGTTCTTC. Translation: CASSPLVGVEYNEQFF.

This clonotype has at least ten counts. A read error may account for a junction end that differs from germline. The chain carries TRBV11-2 and TRBJ2-2; D gene ambiguous. The CDR3 extends over 14 amino acids. Germline V gives CDR1 SGHAT, CDR2 FQNNGV. The CDR3 region is CASSLVPNTGELFF. DNA of the CDR3: TGCGCCAGCAGCTTGGTACCCAACACCGGGGAGCTGTTTTTT.

This rearrangement joins TRBV20-1 to TRBJ2-5; D gene ambiguous. This CDR3 has 13 amino acids. With 5 bases removed from V and 7 bases from J, the gap between germline ends came to 17 bases. Germline loops: CDR1 DFQATT, CDR2 SNEGSKA (reference sequence). The CDR3 protein is CSAGRTESVTQYF. The CDR3, as DNA: TGCAGTGCTGGTCGGACGGAATCTGTGACCCAGTACTTC.

This clonotype was observed a few times. The V call is TRBV5-4, the J call TRBJ2-5, with 9 nucleotides matching TRBD2. The germline gives CDR1 SGHNT, CDR2 YYREEE (reference sequence). The CDR3 extends over 18 amino acids. The ends lost 0 bases at V and 5 bases at J; junction bases unmatched: 14. The CDR3 DNA is TGTGCCAGCAGCTTGGGACTAGCGGTATCTATCCAAGGGGAGACCCAGTACTTC. As protein: CASSLGLAVSIQGETQYF.

This clonotype appeared a few times. The chain has TRBV5-1 and TRBJ2-3, with D hard to call. Germline CDR1 SGHRS, CDR2 YFSETQ. V lost 0 bases, J lost 5 bases, and 16 bases lay in between. CDR3 size: 16 residues. The CDR3 loop is CASSLGTTSQGDTQYF. CDR3 DNA: TGCGCCAGCAGCTTGGGGACGACGAGTCAAGGAGATACGCAGTATTTT.

This clonotype was seen at least ten times. The chain carries TRBV20-1 and TRBJ2-1, with 10 bases identical to TRBD2. This CDR3 contains 17 residues. Unmatched junction bases numbered 6, after V lost 1 base and J lost 0 bases. Germline CDR1 DFQATT, CDR2 SNEGSKA (reference sequence). The CDR3 protein is CSARVSGGPGSYNEQFF. Here the CDR3 DNA reads TGCAGTGCTAGAGTTAGCGGGGGGCCGGGCTCCTACAATGAGCAGTTCTTC.

The rearrangement joins TRBV30 to TRBJ1-6, with unresolved D. The CDR3 length is 17 residues. V lost 2 bases, J lost 0 bases, and 14 bases lay in between. Germline assignment: CDR1 GTSNPN and CDR2 SVGIG (reference sequence). CDR3 coding DNA: TGTGCCTGGAGTCGGTTACAGTTGAGCTCCTATAATTCACCCCTCCACTTT. It encodes CAWSRLQLSSYNSPLHF.

There are a few counts of this clonotype. The chain uses TRBV15 and TRBJ2-7; no clear D. CDR3 size: 16 residues. V was trimmed by 0 bases and J by 3 bases, leaving 15 bases between them. Germline V gene data show CDR1 as LNHNV and CDR2 as YYDKDF (reference sequence). The CDR3 spells CATSRDLTQSLYEQYF. Here the CDR3 DNA reads TGTGCCACCAGCAGAGATCTAACTCAATCCCTCTACGAGCAGTACTTC.

CDR3 nucleotides: TGCGCCAGCAGCCAAGATTTGCGGGGCTTATACAATGAGCAGTTCTTC. Its protein product is CASSQDLRGLYNEQFF. This chain uses TRBV4-3 with TRBJ2-1, with D perhaps TRBD2 (6 bases). Between the trimmed V and J ends, which lost 0 bases and 4 bases, there was a span of 13 bases. The CDR3 contains 16 residues. Germline V gene data show CDR1 as LGHNA and CDR2 as YSLEER.

This clonotype was seen only a few times. The CDR3 loop is CASSPSPLAVHTQYF. The CDR3 nucleotides read TGCGCCAGCAGCCCGTCTCCCCTAGCGGTACATACGCAGTATTTT. The chain couples TRBV5-1 to TRBJ2-3, with 7 bases lining up with TRBD2. Losses at the gene ends were 4 bases for V and 7 bases for J; bases not matched to a gene: 12. The CDR3 is 15 amino acids. In germline, CDR1 is SGHRS, CDR2 YFSETQ. The whole variable domain, filled in from reference TRBV5-1 and TRBJ2-3, reads KAGVTQTPRYLIKTRGQQVTLSCSPISGHRSVSWYQQTPGQGLQFLFEYFSETQRNKGNFPGRFSGRQFSNSRSEMNVSTLELGDSALYLCASSPSPLAVHTQYFGPGTRLTVL.

This clonotype turned up a few times. This chain joins TRBV12-3 or TRBV12-4 and TRBJ1-3; D is unresolved. Trimming stripped 1 base from V and 0 bases from J, with 10 bases between. The CDR3 runs 16 residues. CDR3 loop: CASSLVYGVSGNTIYF. CDR3 in DNA: TGTGCCAGCAGTTTAGTCTATGGGGTCTCTGGAAACACCATATATTTT.

This clonotype was counted between two and nine times. The chain is built from TRBV4-3 and TRBJ2-1, with 10 bases aligning to TRBD2. Trimming removed 5 bases from V and 10 bases from J; junction bases left unmatched: 14. The germline V gene encodes CDR1 LGHNA and CDR2 YSLEER. The CDR3 runs 16 residues. The CDR3 nucleotides are TGCGCCAGCAGCTATTTAGCGGGGGGCGCCCCAGGAGAGCAGTTCTTC. This sequence encodes CASSYLAGGAPGEQFF.

This clonotype was counted only a few times. CDR3 sequence reads: CASSQVVFYGYTF. The CDR3 DNA reads TGTGCCAGCAGCCAAGTTGTCTTCTATGGCTACACCTTC. V is TRBV14 and J is TRBJ1-2, with D hard to call. The CDR3 spans 13 residues. Germline V CDR1 and CDR2: SGHDN, FVKESK. The V end lost 1 base, the J end lost 4 bases, and 7 bases lay between the germline ends.

In this sample, this clonotype turned up many times. The chain's CDR3 is CASSLGTEYQETQYF. The CDR3 DNA sequence: TGCGCCAGCAGCTTGGGGACAGAGTACCAAGAGACCCAGTACTTC. The V and J genes are TRBV5-1 and TRBJ2-5; a possible D gene is TRBD1 (6 bases). V dropped 0 bases and J dropped 0 bases, with 9 bases sitting between them. In germline, CDR1 is SGHRS, CDR2 YFSETQ. The CDR3 contains 15 residues.

This clonotype was observed a few times. V usage is TRBV20-1 and J usage is TRBJ2-1, with D tentatively TRBD1 (6 bases). Trimming removed 5 bases from V and 0 bases from J, with 11 bases in between. CDR3 size: 14 residues. Germline CDR1 reads DFQATT; CDR2 reads SNEGSKA (reference sequence). The CDR3 is CSAPGVFSYNEQFF. DNA of the CDR3: TGCAGTGCTCCAGGGGTGTTCTCCTACAATGAGCAGTTCTTC.

This clonotype was seen a handful of times. This rearrangement joins TRBV10-3 to TRBJ2-7, with D unresolved. V was cut by 0 bases and J by 2 bases, with 14 bases left in between. This CDR3 comprises 16 residues. Looked up from germline, CDR1 is ENHRY and CDR2 is SYGVKD. This chain's CDR3 is CAISESEQIGTYEQYF. DNA for the CDR3: TGTGCCATCAGTGAGTCAGAACAGATTGGTACCTACGAGCAGTACTTC.

The sample holds a few counts of this clonotype. Written as DNA, the CDR3 is TGTGCCAGCAGTTTAGGGGTCAGCAATCAGCCCCAGCATTTT. Translating gives CASSLGVSNQPQHF. J is TRBJ1-5 and V is TRBV12-3 or TRBV12-4; D ambiguous. This CDR3 comprises 14 residues. V was cut by 1 base and J by 1 base, with 5 bases left in between.

This chain joins TRBV12-3 or TRBV12-4 and TRBJ2-3; a weak D match, TRBD1 (6 bases). The CDR3 is made up of 13 amino acids. The V gene lost 7 bases and the J gene lost 8 bases, with 16 bases spanning the gap. The CDR3 sequence is CASNAGDLPTQYF. Here the CDR3 DNA reads TGTGCCAGCAATGCAGGGGATTTGCCTACGCAGTATTTT.

The genes are TRBV25-1 and TRBJ1-2; no firm D call. The CDR3 contains 14 residues. CDR1 MGHDK and CDR2 SYGVNS come from the germline V gene. Between the trimmed V and J ends, which lost 7 bases and 5 bases, there was a span of 17 bases. In nucleotides, the CDR3 is TGTGCCAGCACTCTAGACGCGAGGAAATATGGCTACACCTTC. This encodes CASTLDARKYGYTF.

The sample holds a few counts of this clonotype. The chain carries TRBV28 and TRBJ2-2, with a weak D call TRBD1 (6 bases). Trimming stripped 2 bases from V and 5 bases from J, with 12 bases between. The CDR3 length is 15 residues. CDR1 is MDHEN, CDR2 SYDVKM, per germline. CDR3 DNA sequence: TGTGCCAGCAGTTTAGTCAGGGGAAATACCGGGGAGCTGTTTTTT. Its protein is CASSLVRGNTGELFF. Based on the CDR3 plus reference TRBV28 and TRBJ2-2, the full variable domain is DVKVTQSSRYLVKRTGEKVFLECVQDMDHENMFWYRQDPGLGLRLIYFSYDVKMKEKGDIPEGYSVSREKKERFSLILESASTNQTSMYLCASSLVRGNTGELFFGEGSRLTVL.

The chain couples TRBV12-3 or TRBV12-4 to TRBJ1-1, with D possibly being TRBD1 (5 bases). This CDR3 spans 15 amino acids. The V and J ends lost 3 bases and 4 bases respectively, with 15 bases between them. For the CDR3, the DNA is TGTGCCAGCAGTTTCGGTAAAGGGGCGAGCACTGAAGCTTTCTTT. It encodes CASSFGKGASTEAFF.

This sequence joins TRBV4-1 and TRBJ1-2; the match to TRBD1 covers 10 bases. The CDR3 totals 14 residues. The J segment lost 2 bases and the V segment lost 3 bases, leaving 0 bases of the junction unmatched. Germline V lookup: CDR1 MGHRA, CDR2 YSYEKL. CDR3 sequence: CASSQDRGNYGYTF. DNA for the CDR3: TGCGCCAGCAGCCAGGACAGGGGGAACTATGGCTACACCTTC.

The genes are TRBV4-1 and TRBJ1-2, with TRBD1 as a possible D gene (5 bases). The V end was cut by 3 bases, the J end by 3 bases, with 8 bases between. The CDR3 is 13 residues long. Germline CDR1 MGHRA, CDR2 YSYEKL. DNA for the CDR3: TGCGCCAGCAGCCAGGCCAGGGACTATGGCTACACCTTC. Translation gives CASSQARDYGYTF.

The chain employs TRBV7-2 and TRBJ1-2, with 9 bases that match TRBD1. Germline CDR1 reads SGHTA; CDR2 reads FQGNSA. V shed 6 bases and J 10 bases; nucleotides not matched to a gene: 12. This CDR3 spans 14 amino acids. CDR3 loop: CASSFDGTGTIYTF. CDR3 coding DNA: TGTGCCAGCAGTTTCGACGGGACAGGGACGATCTACACCTTC. Full variable domain (missing parts from reference TRBV7-2 and TRBJ1-2): GAGVSQSPSNKVTEKGKDVELRCDPISGHTALYWYRQSLGQGLEFLIYFQGNSAPDKSGLPSDRFSAERTGGSVSTLTIQRTQQEDSAVYLCASSFDGTGTIYTFGSGTRLTVV.

The sample holds a few counts of this clonotype. The chain combines TRBV4-3 with TRBJ2-7; D gene unclear. V gave up 0 bases and J gave up 0 bases, with 9 bases separating them. Germline V gene lookup returns CDR1 LGHNA and CDR2 YSLEER. This CDR3 spans 15 amino acids. CDR3 DNA sequence: TGCGCCAGCAGCCAAGAAGTGGAAAGCTCCTACGAGCAGTACGTC. Translation gives CASSQEVESSYEQYV.